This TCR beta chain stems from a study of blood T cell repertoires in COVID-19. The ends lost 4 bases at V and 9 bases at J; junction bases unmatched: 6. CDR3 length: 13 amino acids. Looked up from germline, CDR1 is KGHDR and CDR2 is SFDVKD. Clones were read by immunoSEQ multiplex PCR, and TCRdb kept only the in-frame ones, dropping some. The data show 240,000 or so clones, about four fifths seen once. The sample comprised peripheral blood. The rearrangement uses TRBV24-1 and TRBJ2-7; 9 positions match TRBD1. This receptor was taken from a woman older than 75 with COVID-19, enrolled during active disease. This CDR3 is CATSEGQGVRQYF. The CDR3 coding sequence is TGTGCCACCAGTGAGGGACAGGGTGTGAGGCAGTACTTC.